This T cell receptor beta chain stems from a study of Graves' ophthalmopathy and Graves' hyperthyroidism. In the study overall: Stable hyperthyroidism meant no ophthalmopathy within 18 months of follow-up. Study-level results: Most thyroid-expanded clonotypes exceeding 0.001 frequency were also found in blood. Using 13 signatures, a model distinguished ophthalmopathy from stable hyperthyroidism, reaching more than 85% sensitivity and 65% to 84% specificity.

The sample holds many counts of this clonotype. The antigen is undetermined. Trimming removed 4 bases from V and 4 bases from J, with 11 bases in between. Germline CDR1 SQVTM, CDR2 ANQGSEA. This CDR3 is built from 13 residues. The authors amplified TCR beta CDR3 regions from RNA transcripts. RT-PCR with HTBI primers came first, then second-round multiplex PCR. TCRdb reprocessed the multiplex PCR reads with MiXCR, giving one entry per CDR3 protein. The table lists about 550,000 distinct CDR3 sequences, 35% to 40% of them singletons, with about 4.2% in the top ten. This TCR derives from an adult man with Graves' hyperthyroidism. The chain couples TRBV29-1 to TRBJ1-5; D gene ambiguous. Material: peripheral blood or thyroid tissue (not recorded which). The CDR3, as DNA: TGCAGCGTTGTAGGAGGGTGGAATCAGCCCCAGCATTTT. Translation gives CSVVGGWNQPQHF.